Listed here is a single T cell receptor (beta chain). Antigen specificity is unknown. The data were taken from a study of monozygotic twins with inflammatory bowel disease. Study-level findings and limits: People with IBD had fewer clonotypes in common with others than healthy twins did, especially with disease activity.

Germline V CDR1 and CDR2: DFQATT, SNEGSKA (reference sequence). The CDR3 loop spans 16 amino acids. In preparing each TCR library, 3,500 to 4,500 ng of total RNA was used. One entry per CDR3 protein, without DNA, is what TCRdb gives after re-calling the 5' RACE reads. The record lists a few hundred thousand distinct CDR3 sequences, of which the ten most abundant hold 2% to 3%. This clonotype was sampled from a human donor with ulcerative colitis or Crohn's disease, or a healthy co-twin of an affected twin (not recorded which). The sample taken for sequencing was blood. The chain employs TRBV20-1 and TRBJ2-6. CDR3 loop: CSARAATDSGANVLTF.